This T cell receptor beta chain was recorded in a study of T cell repertoires in cytomegalovirus infection. Study-level information: Indications came from public TCR beta signatures; they pointed to CMV infection and to a matching HLA type. Study observations and caveats: Cumulative public TCR beta family frequency identified CMV carriers with the relevant HLA.

Via MiXCR, TCRdb re-called the reads, giving one row per CDR3 protein. The sample lists some 700,000 distinct CDR3 sequences; under 40% were seen once. V lost 0 bases and J 5 bases, leaving 16 bases between the germline ends. This CDR3 contains 16 residues. Germline V gene lookup returns CDR1 SGHTA and CDR2 FQGNSA. For this clonotype: Its target is not known.

The sample was PBMCs. The V and J genes are TRBV7-2 and TRBJ1-1, with D maybe TRBD1 (5 bases). This TCR was sampled from a human donor in good health (CMV status not recorded). Some clones in this sample may be carry-over from other donors' samples. The CDR3 nucleotides are TGTGCCAGCAGCTTAGCGATTACCGGGACGGGGACTGAAGCTTTCTTT. It encodes CASSLAITGTGTEAFF. The full variable domain, with the rest looked up from reference TRBV7-2 and TRBJ1-1, is GAGVSQSPSNKVTEKGKDVELRCDPISGHTALYWYRQSLGQGLEFLIYFQGNSAPDKSGLPSDRFSAERTGGSVSTLTIQRTQQEDSAVYLCASSLAITGTGTEAFFGQGTRLTVV.